This T cell receptor beta chain appears in the sequencing data of a study of cytotoxic CD8 clonotypes in ibrutinib-treated CLL. The data were produced by immunoSEQ multiplex PCR, yet TCRdb's version contains in-frame clones alone and is incomplete. The profile covers roughly 51,000 clones, with approximately 53% appearing a single time and approximately 29% taken by the ten largest. This clone showed up many times. Trimming removed 3 bases from V and 0 bases from J, with 6 bases in between. The CDR3 spans 14 residues. Germline V CDR1 and CDR2: SNHLY, FYNNEI. This specimen consisted of PBMCs, obtained after 12 months of ibrutinib treatment. The TCR was taken from a human donor with chronic lymphocytic leukemia. The rearrangement links TRBV2 to TRBJ2-4, with D uncertain. DNA of the CDR3: TGTGCCAGCAGTGAGGAGCTAGCCAAAAACATTCAGTACTTC. Protein sequence: CASSEELAKNIQYF.